The 27 T cell receptor beta chains given below trace back to one sample, sequenced in a study of human T cells and chemical hapten exposure (dated by TCRdb to about 2021). Library preparation was by 5' RACE. The listed sequencing device is Illumina MiSeq. The public sequencing data were trimmed at Q25 with fastp and processed into clonotypes with MiXCR by TCRdb, which kept only in-frame beta chains. Every CDR3 protein is listed once, alongside the most common genes and DNA of its rows. This sample comprises approximately 150,000 distinct CDR3 sequences, around 4% of them detected only once. The ten largest clones add up to under 1.5% of the sample. Total RNA was extracted from unfractionated whole blood collected in Tempus Blood RNA tubes. Receptors were obtained from a female donor in good health.

This clonotype was detected ten times or more. The chain employs TRBV6-5 and TRBJ2-7, with TRBD2 matching 8 bases. The CDR3 consists of 14 residues. Germline-derived CDR1 and CDR2 are MNHEY and SVGAGI. Trimming cost V 3 bases and J 6 bases; bases outside gene matches: 7. CDR3 in DNA: TGTGCCAGCAGTTATTCCGGGACTAGTGGCGAGCAGTACTTC. Translating it yields CASSYSGTSGEQYF.

This clonotype was recorded many times. V is TRBV6-5 and J is TRBJ2-7; D ambiguous. The ends were cut back, 4 bases at V and 4 bases at J, with 11 bases in the middle. CDR3 length: 13 residues. Germline-derived CDR1 and CDR2 are MNHEY and SVGAGI. The CDR3, as DNA: TGTGCCAGCAGTTGGAAGGACGGTTACGAGCAGTACTTC. Translating gives CASSWKDGYEQYF.

The chain carries TRBV18 and TRBJ2-1; no clear D. CDR3 length: 13 amino acids. Deletions cut 0 bases from V and 3 bases from J, with 3 bases between. Germline V gene lookup returns CDR1 KGHSH and CDR2 LQKENI. The CDR3 nucleotides read TGTGCCAGCTCACCACCGGACTACAATGAGCAGTTCTTC. Translated: CASSPPDYNEQFF.

This clonotype was recorded many times. The V and J genes are TRBV6-5 and TRBJ1-1; D is uncertain. The germline V gene has CDR1 MNHEY and CDR2 SVGAGI. This CDR3 comprises 11 residues. Trimming took off 6 bases at V and 10 bases at J, with 12 bases between the two ends. The CDR3 region is CASRSGHRAFF. CDR3 bases: TGTGCCAGCAGGTCGGGCCACAGAGCTTTCTTT.

This clonotype came up many times. A read error may account for a junction end that differs from germline. This sequence joins TRBV28 and TRBJ1-6, with D possibly TRBD1 on 6 matching bases. CDR1 MDHEN and CDR2 SYDVKM come from the germline V gene. The CDR3 is 14 amino acids. This CDR3 is CASSDLTRLGDMPF. CDR3 nucleotides: TGTGCCAGCAGCGACCTAACGCGCCTGGGGGACATGCCTTTT.

This clonotype was seen many times. The rearrangement links TRBV29-1 to TRBJ2-7; D possibly matches TRBD1 or TRBD2 (5 bases each). The ends were cut back, 4 bases at V and 6 bases at J, with 13 bases in the middle. This CDR3 has 12 residues. CDR1 and CDR2 from the germline V gene are SQVTM and ANQGSEA. The CDR3 nucleotides read TGCAGCGTTGCGGTGGGGACGGGCGAGCAGTACTTC. As protein: CSVAVGTGEQYF.

In its sample, this clonotype was seen a few times. This chain links TRBV12-3 or TRBV12-4 with TRBJ2-7; either TRBD1 or TRBD2 may fit D (6 bases each). The CDR3 has 18 residues. V lost 5 bases and J 7 bases, leaving 30 bases between the germline ends. The CDR3: CASSPMGGAGYGAGEQYF. CDR3 DNA sequence: TGTGCCAGCAGTCCAATGGGGGGCGCTGGCTACGGGGCAGGGGAGCAGTACTTC.

This clonotype appeared many times. The chain links TRBV12-3 or TRBV12-4 to TRBJ1-2; tentative D call: TRBD1 (6 bases). This CDR3 has 15 amino acids. Trimming took 4 bases from V and 0 from J, leaving 12 bases between them. DNA for the CDR3: TGTGCCAGCAGTTCGGGGGGCGCCTCTAACTATGGCTACACCTTC. This gives the protein CASSSGGASNYGYTF.

This clonotype was seen at least ten times. The chain has TRBV6-6 and TRBJ1-1; D is perhaps TRBD1 (5 bases). Germline V gene lookup returns CDR1 MNHNY and CDR2 SVGAGI (reference sequence). The CDR3 totals 15 residues. The V and J ends lost 9 bases and 4 bases respectively, with 21 bases between them. CDR3 coding DNA: TGTGCCAGTCTAACGAGGGGAGATTCGCTCACTGAAGCTTTCTTT. This encodes CASLTRGDSLTEAFF.

This clonotype was counted many times. The J gene is TRBJ2-4, the V gene TRBV29-1; D ambiguous. The CDR3 extends over 13 amino acids. Germline assignment: CDR1 SQVTM and CDR2 ANQGSEA. The V end lost 6 bases, the J end lost 6 bases, and 15 bases lay between the germline ends. CDR3 region: CSVAVFSGNIQYF. For the CDR3, the DNA is TGCAGCGTCGCAGTGTTCAGTGGAAACATTCAGTACTTC.

This clonotype was seen many times. The gene calls are TRBV7-2 and TRBJ2-1; no clear D. Trimming took off 3 bases at V and 7 bases at J, with 16 bases between the two ends. The length of the CDR3 is 15 residues. CDR1 and CDR2 from the germline V gene are SGHTA and FQGNSA. The CDR3 sequence: CASSFGVLVRNEQFF. The CDR3 DNA is TGTGCCAGCAGCTTTGGAGTTCTGGTTAGGAATGAGCAGTTCTTC. Full variable domain (rest looked up from reference TRBV7-2 and TRBJ2-1): GAGVSQSPSNKVTEKGKDVELRCDPISGHTALYWYRQSLGQGLEFLIYFQGNSAPDKSGLPSDRFSAERTGGSVSTLTIQRTQQEDSAVYLCASSFGVLVRNEQFFGPGTRLTVL.

This clonotype has at least ten counts. This sequence joins TRBV7-2 and TRBJ2-3; 12 bases agree with TRBD1. The CDR3 sequence is 16 residues long. CDR1 is SGHTA, CDR2 FQGNSA, per germline. The J segment lost 7 bases and the V segment lost 1 base, leaving 6 bases of the junction unmatched. The DNA for the CDR3 is TGTGCCAGCAGCTTAGTAGGGGGACAGGGGGCAAATACGCAGTATTTT. Its protein product is CASSLVGGQGANTQYF.

This clonotype was seen a few times. The rearrangement uses TRBV6-6 and TRBJ1-1; D gene uncertain. V gave up 0 bases and J gave up 6 bases, with 2 bases separating them. CDR1 is MNHNY, CDR2 SVGAGI, per germline (reference sequence). This CDR3 comprises 11 residues. The CDR3 nucleotides read TGTGCCAGCAGTTACTCCCCTGAAGCTTTCTTT. Translation gives CASSYSPEAFF.

About this clonotype itself: With a much larger clone just one base away, this may be a read error. The V and J genes are TRBV30 and TRBJ1-2; D remains unclear. CDR3 length equals 15 residues. Per the germline V gene, CDR1 is GTSNPN and CDR2 is SVGIG (reference sequence). Here the CDR3 DNA reads TGTGCCTGGAGTGTACTTTACTCCCCAAAGGATGGCGACACCTTC. It translates to CAWSVLYSPKDGDTF.

The chain recombines TRBV12-3 or TRBV12-4 with TRBJ1-5, with 9 bases lining up with TRBD1. Germline trimming cut 6 bases from V and 6 bases from J; bases unmatched to any gene: 3. This CDR3 has 13 amino acids. DNA of the CDR3: TGTGCCAGCAGACGGGACAGGGTTCAGCCCCAGCATTTT. It yields the protein CASRRDRVQPQHF.

This clonotype has at least ten counts. The chain has TRBV5-6 and TRBJ2-1; D might be TRBD2 (6 bases). Trimming pared 4 bases from V and 5 bases from J, leaving 19 bases between. Germline lookup yields CDR1 SGHDT and CDR2 YYEEEE. This CDR3 comprises 16 residues. The CDR3: CASSLGGAGKHNEQFF. The CDR3 coding sequence is TGTGCCAGCAGCCTGGGGGGTGCGGGAAAACACAATGAGCAGTTCTTC.

The rearrangement joins TRBV7-2 to TRBJ2-7; TRBD2 agrees at 9 bases. The CDR3 length is 16 residues. V gave up 5 bases and J gave up 0 bases; unmatched junction bases: 8. Germline V lookup: CDR1 SGHTA, CDR2 FQGNSA. CDR3 nucleotides: TGTGCCAGCAGCCAGGGACTAGCCCAGAGCTCCTACGAGCAGTACTTC. It encodes CASSQGLAQSSYEQYF.

Regarding this clonotype: Possible read error: a much larger clone is one base away. In DNA, the CDR3 is TGTGCCAGCAGCTTAACAGGACAGTACGACGAGCAGTACTTC. Its translation: CASSLTGQYDEQYF. V and J are TRBV7-3 and TRBJ2-7; D is possibly TRBD1 (6 bases). The germline CDR1 and CDR2 sequences are SGHTA and FQGTGA. Trimming took off 0 bases at V and 5 bases at J, with 11 bases between the two ends. This CDR3 is 14 amino acids long.

This clonotype was seen more than once but under ten times. The gene calls are TRBV5-6 and TRBJ1-5, with 8 bases that match TRBD1. The ends lost 4 bases at V and 6 bases at J; junction bases unmatched: 6. The CDR3 totals 14 residues. CDR1 and CDR2 (germline): SGHDT, YYEEEE. The CDR3 region is CASSDRGFGQPQHF. Here the CDR3 DNA reads TGTGCCAGCAGCGACAGGGGTTTCGGTCAGCCCCAGCATTTT.

This clonotype was seen at least ten times. The chain is built from TRBV3-1 and TRBJ1-2, with D unresolved. V lost 0 bases and J lost 4, with 15 bases in between. Looked up from germline, CDR1 is LGHDT and CDR2 is YNNKEL (reference sequence). This CDR3 region has 16 residues. The CDR3 here is CASSQDSKGQLYGYTF. The CDR3 DNA reads as TGTGCCAGCAGCCAAGATAGTAAGGGCCAGCTCTATGGCTACACCTTC.

This clonotype has a handful of counts. This chain joins TRBV6-5 and TRBJ2-7; 9 bases map to TRBD2. The CDR3 extends over 15 amino acids. From germline, CDR1 is MNHEY and CDR2 SVGAGI. V dropped 5 bases and J dropped 2; count of bases not matched to a gene: 7. The CDR3 DNA reads TGTGCCAGCAGTAGTATAGCGGGGGAACCCTACGAGCAGTACTTC. Translating gives CASSSIAGEPYEQYF.

The sample holds many counts of this clonotype. J is TRBJ2-2 and V is TRBV7-3; perhaps D is TRBD1 or TRBD2 (5 bases each). This CDR3 region has 17 residues. Germline values: CDR1 SGHTA, CDR2 FQGTGA. The ends were cut back, 0 bases at V and 1 base at J, with 12 bases in the middle. As DNA, the CDR3 is TGTGCCAGCAGCTTAACGGCCGGGACCGAGAACACCGGGGAGCTGTTTTTT. Protein product: CASSLTAGTENTGELFF.

This clonotype appeared many times. The rearrangement links TRBV7-9 to TRBJ1-2, with TRBD1 as a possible D gene (6 bases). CDR3 size: 13 residues. Germline CDR1 SEHNR, CDR2 FQNEAQ (reference sequence). V was pared by 6 bases and J by 4 bases, with 12 bases between. The CDR3 region is CASSRGRGYGYTF. CDR3 coding DNA: TGTGCCAGCAGTCGGGGGCGAGGCTATGGCTACACCTTC.

At least ten counts were recorded for this clonotype. This rearrangement joins TRBV24-1 to TRBJ1-1; D might be TRBD1 (5 bases). The germline CDR1 and CDR2 sequences are KGHDR and SFDVKD. CDR3 length equals 13 residues. Trimming stripped 7 bases from V and 1 base from J, with 9 bases between. The CDR3 sequence is CATRFGQNTEAFF. For the CDR3, the DNA is TGTGCCACCAGATTTGGACAGAACACTGAAGCTTTCTTT.

This clonotype was detected ten times or more. The chain uses TRBV7-9 and TRBJ2-3; 11 nucleotides line up with TRBD2. This CDR3 spans 17 amino acids. The V gene's germline CDR1 is SEHNR and CDR2 FQNEAQ (reference sequence). V shed 6 bases and J 2 bases; nucleotides not matched to a gene: 10. For the CDR3, the DNA is TGTGCCAGCAGTTCCGGGCTAGCGGGGGGCACCACAGATACGCAGTATTTT. This codes for CASSSGLAGGTTDTQYF.

This clonotype showed up many times. This chain connects TRBV12-3 or TRBV12-4 to TRBJ1-3; TRBD1 is a possible D gene (5 bases). This CDR3 has 14 residues. The V end was cut by 5 bases, the J end by 6 bases, with 14 bases between. The DNA of the CDR3 is TGTGCCAGCAGTCTAGGGACCTTTGAAAACACCATATATTTT. It yields the protein CASSLGTFENTIYF.

This sequence joins TRBV20-1 and TRBJ1-5; no definite D call. V lost 0 bases to trimming and J lost 0 bases, with 9 bases between them. Germline values: CDR1 DFQATT, CDR2 SNEGSKA (reference sequence). This CDR3 is built from 15 residues. For the CDR3, the DNA is TGCAGTGCTAGAGAATCAGGATATAGCAATCAGCCCCAGCATTTT. It translates to CSARESGYSNQPQHF.